These T cell receptor beta chains were read from a single sample in a study of blood T cell repertoires in COVID-19. This table comes from immunoSEQ multiplex PCR, and its TCRdb copy is limited to in-frame clones, with some not included. Here the sample spans fewer than 110,000 clones, 89% being singletons. Sequencing used peripheral blood. The receptors were gathered from a woman aged 60-75 years with acute or convalescent COVID-19. Both conserved end residues are part of each CDR3. Fields, in order: V gene, CDR3 length, clone size, D gene, J gene, CDR3 protein, CDR3 DNA. D genes are given only for firm matches. Not every row has a clone size; where given, it reads once, few, many or a size class.

>TRBV19|14|.|TRBD1|TRBJ1-4
CASRRTGLNEKLFF
TGTGCCAGTAGAAGGACAGGCCTTAATGAAAAACTGTTTTTT
>TRBV2|16|.|TRBD1|TRBJ1-2
CASSEVDRVTNYGYTF
TGTGCCAGCAGTGAAGTGGACAGGGTAACTAACTATGGCTACACCTTC
>TRBV30|13|.|.|TRBJ2-1
CAWSDGVNNEQFF
TGTGCCTGGAGTGACGGGGTCAACAATGAGCAGTTCTTC
>TRBV7-3|15|.|TRBD2|TRBJ2-1
CASSSGGPGINEQFF
TGTGCCAGCAGCTCGGGAGGGCCGGGAATCAATGAGCAGTTCTTC
>TRBV15|16|.|.|TRBJ1-1
CATSRGVEGRNTEAFF
TGTGCCACCAGCAGAGGGGTGGAGGGGCGAAACACTGAAGCTTTCTTT
>TRBV28|14|.|.|TRBJ1-5
CASSLNGGLQPQHF
TGTGCCAGCAGTTTGAACGGGGGGCTACAGCCCCAGCATTTT
>TRBV7-3|14|.|TRBD1|TRBJ1-2
CASSPQGVKAGYTF
TGTGCCAGCAGCCCCCAGGGGGTGAAGGCTGGCTACACCTTC
>TRBV12-3/TRBV12-4|11|.|.|TRBJ1-2
CASSEHRNYTF
TGTGCCAGCAGTGAACACCGCAACTACACCTTC
>TRBV6-5|14|.|.|TRBJ1-6
CASRPPGWNSPLHF
TGTGCCAGCAGGCCCCCAGGGTGGAATTCACCCCTCCACTTT
>TRBV5-1|12|few|.|TRBJ1-2
CASSSEGYGYTF
TGCGCCAGCAGCAGTGAGGGATATGGCTACACCTTC